Listed below are T cell receptor beta chains from one sample, sequenced in a study of T cell responses to AZD1222 COVID-19 vaccine. The table came from immunoSEQ multiplex PCR; TCRdb's copy has only in-frame clones and leaves some out. Seen here are approximately 140,000 clones, 80% to 95% observed once, and the top ten hold roughly 3.1%. Source: peripheral blood, taken on day 0 of AZD1222 vaccination. The source is an adult in good health. The CDR3 runs from the conserved cysteine through the conserved F or W. The order of the fields is clone size, J gene, D gene, V gene, CDR3 DNA, CDR3 protein. The D gene is left open where the match is weak. Clone size, where shown, is once, few, many, or a class for clones that have expanded.

NA TRBJ1-1 NA TRBV18 TGTGCCAGCTTTCCAGGGCAGGGTCTGAACACTGAAGCTTTCTTT CASFPGQGLNTEAFF
once TRBJ2-1 NA TRBV6-5 TGTGCCAGCAGGTCCGGGACGGGGAGAAATGAGCAGTTCTTC CASRSGTGRNEQFF
NA TRBJ1-2 NA TRBV9 TGTGCCAGCAGCGTAGCCTCTCATTATGGCTACACCTTC CASSVASHYGYTF
NA TRBJ2-1 NA TRBV10-3 TGTGCCATCAGTCCTTACCAGACTGGAAGCTCCTACAATGAGCAGTTCTTC CAISPYQTGSSYNEQFF
NA TRBJ1-1 NA TRBV6-5 TGTGCCAGCACTGGGAATGAAGCTTTCTTT CASTGNEAFF
NA TRBJ2-1 NA TRBV11-1 TGTGCCAGCAGCTTACCCAGGGGTAGTGAGCAGTTCTTC CASSLPRGSEQFF
once TRBJ1-3 NA TRBV18 TGTGCCAGCTCACCACCTAATCGAGACAGTTCTGGAAACACCATATATTTT CASSPPNRDSSGNTIYF
NA TRBJ2-1 NA TRBV15 TGTGCCACCATTCCGGGACAAGGAGTGAATGAGCAGTTCTTC CATIPGQGVNEQFF
NA TRBJ2-5 TRBD1 TRBV27 TGTGCCAGCAGTTTCGGACAGGGGCTTCGGGAGACCCAGTACTTC CASSFGQGLRETQYF
NA TRBJ1-2 TRBD1 TRBV7-2 TGTGCCAGCAGCCGGGACAGGGCATTCAGTGGCTACACCTTC CASSRDRAFSGYTF
NA TRBJ2-2 NA TRBV6-1 TGTGCCAGCAGTGAAAATCCGAACACCGGGGAGCTGTTTTTT CASSENPNTGELFF
NA TRBJ2-7 NA TRBV7-2 TGTGCCAGCAGCTTCTCCTCCTACGAGCAGTACTTC CASSFSSYEQYF
NA TRBJ2-3 NA TRBV6-5 TGTGCCAGCAGCGCTAACTCGGCGAGTCTAAATACGCAGTATTTT CASSANSASLNTQYF
NA TRBJ2-3 NA TRBV28 TGTGCCAGCAAGACAGATACGCAGTATTTT CASKTDTQYF
NA TRBJ1-6 NA TRBV4-1 TGCGCCAGCAGCCAAATTCCCGGGATCGGCAATTCACCCCTCCACTTT CASSQIPGIGNSPLHF
NA TRBJ2-1 NA TRBV18 TGTGCCAGCTCACCGGGACACCTTGAAAGGGCCCTCAATGAGCAGTTCTTC CASSPGHLERALNEQFF
NA TRBJ1-1 NA TRBV27 TGTGCCAGCAGTTTATACGTCAGGGGAACTGAAGCTTTCTTT CASSLYVRGTEAFF
NA TRBJ1-5 TRBD1 TRBV27 TGTGCCAGCAGTTTGACAGGGATCCTCAATCAGCCCCAGCATTTT CASSLTGILNQPQHF
NA TRBJ1-2 NA TRBV7-9 TGTGCCAGCAACGAAGGGGGGACAATGGTCCATGGCTACACCTTC CASNEGGTMVHGYTF
NA TRBJ2-2 NA TRBV4-3 TGCGCCAGCAGCCAGTCTAGCGCCACCGGGGAGCTGTTTTTT CASSQSSATGELFF
NA TRBJ2-1 NA TRBV7-2 TGTGCCAGCAGCTTAGACCAGCGGAGCTCCTACAATGAGCAGTTCTTC CASSLDQRSSYNEQFF
NA TRBJ1-1 NA TRBV7-8 TGTGCCAGCAGCTTATTTGGGGGAAACACTGAAGCTTTCTTT CASSLFGGNTEAFF
once TRBJ2-1 TRBD2 TRBV24-1 TGTGCCACCAGTGACACCGGGACTAGCGGGAGAAGTGAGCAGTTCTTC CATSDTGTSGRSEQFF
NA TRBJ1-1 NA TRBV29-1 TGCAGCGTCGAGCGATCTGACACTGAAGCTTTCTTT CSVERSDTEAFF
NA TRBJ2-2 NA TRBV6-2/TRBV6-3 TGTGCCAGCAGTGACTTTGGGACGGCAGGGGAGCTGTTTTTT CASSDFGTAGELFF
NA TRBJ1-3 NA TRBV4-1 TGCGCCAGCAGCCAACCAACGGCTGGAAACACCATATATTTT CASSQPTAGNTIYF
NA TRBJ2-1 TRBD2 TRBV5-1 TGCGCCAGCAGCTTGGTCGGGAGGTCGCCCGATGAGCAGTTCTTC CASSLVGRSPDEQFF
NA TRBJ1-1 NA TRBV28 TGTGCCAGCACCTCTAGTGGGACTGAAGCTTTCTTT CASTSSGTEAFF
NA TRBJ1-4 TRBD1 TRBV20-1 TGCAGTGCTAGTTCCTCCGGGACAGGGGTTGAAAAACTGTTTTTT CSASSSGTGVEKLFF
NA TRBJ2-1 TRBD2 TRBV9 TGTGCCAGCAGCGTAGACTTGAGCGGGACCTACAATGAGCAGTTCTTC CASSVDLSGTYNEQFF
NA TRBJ1-1 TRBD1 TRBV6-6 TGTGCCAGCAGTTACGGGACAGGGTGGGACACTGAAGCTTTCTTT CASSYGTGWDTEAFF
NA TRBJ2-3 NA TRBV7-3 TGTGCCAGCAGCTTAAGTATCCAGCGTCAGGTCCCGCAGTATTTT CASSLSIQRQVPQYF
once TRBJ1-2 NA TRBV5-1 TGCGCCAGCAGCTTGGACGGATCTGGCTACACCTTC CASSLDGSGYTF
NA TRBJ2-3 NA TRBV5-1 TGCGCCAGCAGCTTGGGATTTACAGATACGCAGTATTTT CASSLGFTDTQYF
NA TRBJ2-1 NA TRBV5-6 TGTGCCAGCAGCCCCATTCCCGGGAGTCGCACCTACAATGAGCAGTTCTTC CASSPIPGSRTYNEQFF
NA TRBJ2-2 TRBD2 TRBV19 TGTGCCAGTATCGGGGGGGAACAGCTAAGGGCCGGGGAGCTGTTTTTT CASIGGEQLRAGELFF
NA TRBJ1-4 TRBD1 TRBV5-1 TGCGCCAGCAGCGAGGAGGGACAGGGAACGATAAATGAAAAACTGTTTTTT CASSEEGQGTINEKLFF
NA TRBJ1-2 NA TRBV19 TGTGCCATCCGAGTTGAGGGTCGAAATGGCTACACCTTC CAIRVEGRNGYTF
NA TRBJ1-5 NA TRBV28 TGTGCCAGCAGTTTAGGCCGGGGTCCCAATCAGCCCCAGCATTTT CASSLGRGPNQPQHF